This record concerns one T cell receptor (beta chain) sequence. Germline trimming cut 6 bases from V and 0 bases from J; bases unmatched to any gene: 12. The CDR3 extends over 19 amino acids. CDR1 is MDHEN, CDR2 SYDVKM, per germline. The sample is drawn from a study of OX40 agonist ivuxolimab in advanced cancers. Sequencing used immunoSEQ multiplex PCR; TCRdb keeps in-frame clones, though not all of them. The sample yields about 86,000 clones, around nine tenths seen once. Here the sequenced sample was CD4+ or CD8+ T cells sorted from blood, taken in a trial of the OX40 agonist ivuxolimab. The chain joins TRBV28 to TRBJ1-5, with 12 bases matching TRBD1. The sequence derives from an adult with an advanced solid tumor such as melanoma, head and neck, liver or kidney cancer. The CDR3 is CASRDLPGQGAGSNQPQHF. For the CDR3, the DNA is TGTGCCAGCAGAGACCTTCCGGGACAGGGGGCGGGTAGCAATCAGCCCCAGCATTTT.